This T cell receptor (beta chain) was sequenced during a study of T cells in severe cutaneous drug reactions. Points from the study as a whole: Carbamazepine-induced Stevens-Johnson syndrome or toxic epidermal necrolysis patients showed strongly raised TRBV12-4, 30% to 40% in blister cells and roughly 5% in PBMC. One public TCRbeta CDR3 appeared in all seven blister samples, averaging roughly 15%.

CDR1 is LGHNA and CDR2 is YNFKEQ in the germline V gene. CDR3 length equals 16 residues. Sequenced patients had Stevens-Johnson syndrome or toxic epidermal necrolysis caused by carbamazepine. The iRepertoire multiplex PCR system with TCR subtype-specific primers built both bulk and single-cell libraries. Primers for V, D and J regions amplified bulk TCR beta libraries. TCRdb reprocessed the multiplex PCR reads, keeping one entry per CDR3 protein, no DNA. This repertoire includes some 5,700 distinct CDR3 sequences. As for this clonotype: No antigen is known for it.

This sequence was found in a human donor with a severe cutaneous adverse drug reaction. The rearrangement uses TRBV4-2 and TRBJ2-5; lacking DNA, the TRBD1 call made by TCRdb goes unchecked. Sequenced: PBMCs. CDR3 in amino acids: CASSQGGRRGAETQYF.